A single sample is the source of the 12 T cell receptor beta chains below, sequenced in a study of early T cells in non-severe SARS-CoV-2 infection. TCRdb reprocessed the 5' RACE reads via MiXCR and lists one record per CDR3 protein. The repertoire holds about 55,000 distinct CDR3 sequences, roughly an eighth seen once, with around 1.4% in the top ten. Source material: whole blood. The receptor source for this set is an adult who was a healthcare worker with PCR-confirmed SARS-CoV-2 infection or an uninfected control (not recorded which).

The CDR3 DNA sequence: TGCGCCAGCAGCCAAGATCTTCAGACTGAAGCTTTCTTT. It encodes CASSQDLQTEAFF. This chain links TRBV4-1 with TRBJ1-1; D gene ambiguous. This CDR3 has 13 amino acids. Trimming pared 0 bases from V and 5 bases from J, leaving 7 bases between. Germline V CDR1 and CDR2: MGHRA, YSYEKL.

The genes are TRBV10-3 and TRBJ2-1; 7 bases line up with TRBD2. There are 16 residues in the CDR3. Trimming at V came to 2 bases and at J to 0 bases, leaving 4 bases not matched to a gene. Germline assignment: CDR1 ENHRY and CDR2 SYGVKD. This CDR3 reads CAISEGRGSSYNEQFF. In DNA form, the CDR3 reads TGTGCCATCAGTGAGGGGCGGGGGAGCTCCTACAATGAGCAGTTCTTC.

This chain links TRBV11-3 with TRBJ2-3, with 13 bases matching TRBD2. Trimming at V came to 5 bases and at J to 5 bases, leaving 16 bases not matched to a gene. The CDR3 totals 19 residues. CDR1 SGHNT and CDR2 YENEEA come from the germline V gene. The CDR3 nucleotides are TGTGCCAGCAGCCCAGAATACGGACTAGCGGGGGAACAAGGAGATACGCAGTATTTT. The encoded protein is CASSPEYGLAGEQGDTQYF.

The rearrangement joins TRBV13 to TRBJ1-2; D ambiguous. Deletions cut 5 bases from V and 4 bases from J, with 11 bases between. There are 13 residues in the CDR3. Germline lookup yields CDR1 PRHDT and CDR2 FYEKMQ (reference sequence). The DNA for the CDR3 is TGTGCCAGCAGCCGGTGGCTCGGCTATGGCTACACCTTC. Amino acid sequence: CASSRWLGYGYTF.

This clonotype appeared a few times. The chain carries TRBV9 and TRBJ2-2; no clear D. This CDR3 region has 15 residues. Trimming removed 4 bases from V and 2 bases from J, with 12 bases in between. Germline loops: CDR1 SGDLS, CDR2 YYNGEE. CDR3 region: CASSTRSHNTGELFF. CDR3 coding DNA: TGTGCCAGCAGCACGAGATCCCACAACACCGGGGAGCTGTTTTTT.

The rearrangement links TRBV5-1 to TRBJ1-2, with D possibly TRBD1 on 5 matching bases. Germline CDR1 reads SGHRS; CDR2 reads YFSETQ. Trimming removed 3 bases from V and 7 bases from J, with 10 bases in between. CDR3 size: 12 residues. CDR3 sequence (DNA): TGCGCCAGCAGCTCGCAGGGATTTGGCTACACCTTC. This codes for CASSSQGFGYTF.

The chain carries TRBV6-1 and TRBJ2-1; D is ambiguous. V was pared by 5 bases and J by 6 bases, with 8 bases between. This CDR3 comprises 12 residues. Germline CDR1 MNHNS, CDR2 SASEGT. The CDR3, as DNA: TGTGCCAGCAGTTGGAAGGGCAATGAGCAGTTCTTC. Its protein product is CASSWKGNEQFF.

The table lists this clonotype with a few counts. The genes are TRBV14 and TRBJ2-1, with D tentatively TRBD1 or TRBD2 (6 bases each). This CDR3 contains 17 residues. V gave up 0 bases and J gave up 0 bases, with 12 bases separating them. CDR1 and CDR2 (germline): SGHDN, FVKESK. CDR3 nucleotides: TGTGCCAGCAGCCAAGAGGACGGGGGCAGCTCCTACAATGAGCAGTTCTTC. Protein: CASSQEDGGSSYNEQFF.

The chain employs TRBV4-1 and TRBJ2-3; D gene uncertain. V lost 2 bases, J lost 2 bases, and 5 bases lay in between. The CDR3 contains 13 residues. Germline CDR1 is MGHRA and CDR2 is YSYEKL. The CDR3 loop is CASSQHYTDTQYF. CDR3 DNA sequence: TGCGCCAGCAGCCAACACTACACAGATACGCAGTATTTT.

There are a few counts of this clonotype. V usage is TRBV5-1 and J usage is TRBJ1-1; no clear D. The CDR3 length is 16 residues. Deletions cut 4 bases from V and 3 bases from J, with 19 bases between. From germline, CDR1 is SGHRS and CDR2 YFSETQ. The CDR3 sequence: CASSRGSGNFYTEAFF. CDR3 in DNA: TGCGCCAGCAGCCGAGGAAGCGGTAACTTCTACACTGAAGCTTTCTTT.

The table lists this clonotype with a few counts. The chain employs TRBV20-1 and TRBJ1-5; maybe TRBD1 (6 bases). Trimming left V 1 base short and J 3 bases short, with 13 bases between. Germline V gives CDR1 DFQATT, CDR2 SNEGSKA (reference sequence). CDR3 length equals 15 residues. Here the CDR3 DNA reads TGCAGTGCTAGAGGGAAGGGGGTATACAATCAGCCCCAGCATTTT. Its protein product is CSARGKGVYNQPQHF.

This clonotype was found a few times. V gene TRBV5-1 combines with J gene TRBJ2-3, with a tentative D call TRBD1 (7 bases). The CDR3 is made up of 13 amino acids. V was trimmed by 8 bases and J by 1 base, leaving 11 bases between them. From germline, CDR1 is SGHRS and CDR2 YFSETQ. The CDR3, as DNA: TGCGCCAGTACAGGGGAGGGCACAGATACGCAGTATTTT. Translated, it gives CASTGEGTDTQYF.